The rows below give T cell receptor beta chains drawn from one sample of a study of cytomegalovirus exposure and HLA in healthy donors. Sequenced by immunoSEQ multiplex PCR; TCRdb stores in-frame clones only, minus some. This sample has under 200,000 clones; approximately 82% occur once, and the top ten carry about 1.8%. Sequencing used PBMCs. The receptor source for this set is a woman in her late teens or twenties in good health and CMV-seronegative. Both conserved end residues are part of each CDR3. Each record gives: D gene, J gene, clone size, V gene, CDR3 DNA, CDR3 protein. The D gene is left open where the match is weak. Size is omitted from some rows. Given values are once, few, many or a class for expanded clones.

d_gene: TRBD2
j_gene: TRBJ2-1
abundance: NA
v_gene: TRBV6-5
CDR3nt: TGTGCCAGCAGCCGGGCTAGCGGGAACAATGAGCAGTTCTTC
CDR3aa: CASSRASGNNEQFF

d_gene: TRBD1
j_gene: TRBJ1-2
abundance: NA
v_gene: TRBV19
CDR3nt: TGTGCCAGTAGTGCGGGGACAGGGGGCGCGAGCTATGGCTACACCTTC
CDR3aa: CASSAGTGGASYGYTF

d_gene: NA
j_gene: TRBJ1-1
abundance: NA
v_gene: TRBV29-1
CDR3nt: TGCAGCGGCCTGAGATCCCAGAACACTGAAGCTTTCTTT
CDR3aa: CSGLRSQNTEAFF

d_gene: TRBD1
j_gene: TRBJ1-2
abundance: NA
v_gene: TRBV29-1
CDR3nt: TGCAGCGTTGAAGGACAGGGGGGTCGGTATGGCTACACCTTC
CDR3aa: CSVEGQGGRYGYTF

d_gene: NA
j_gene: TRBJ2-3
abundance: NA
v_gene: TRBV19
CDR3nt: TGTGCCAGTAGTGTTAGCGGACTATTTGCAGATACGCAGTATTTT
CDR3aa: CASSVSGLFADTQYF

d_gene: NA
j_gene: TRBJ2-3
abundance: NA
v_gene: TRBV7-6
CDR3nt: TGTGCCAGCAGCTTAGGAGGTCAAAACACAGATACGCAGTATTTT
CDR3aa: CASSLGGQNTDTQYF

d_gene: NA
j_gene: TRBJ1-2
abundance: NA
v_gene: TRBV4-3
CDR3nt: TGCGCCAGCAGCCAAGATCAGTCCAGCTATGGCTACACCTTC
CDR3aa: CASSQDQSSYGYTF

d_gene: NA
j_gene: TRBJ1-4
abundance: NA
v_gene: TRBV9
CDR3nt: TGTGCCAGCAGCGTAGTTGGGGGGACTGGCTTGGTTGATGAAAAACTGTTTTTT
CDR3aa: CASSVVGGTGLVDEKLFF

d_gene: TRBD1
j_gene: TRBJ2-1
abundance: NA
v_gene: TRBV5-1
CDR3nt: TGCGCCAGCAGCCCGGGACAGTACAATGAGCAGTTCTTC
CDR3aa: CASSPGQYNEQFF

d_gene: NA
j_gene: TRBJ2-1
abundance: NA
v_gene: TRBV30
CDR3nt: TGTGCCTGGAGTGTACTCGGGAGAGAGCAGTTCTTC
CDR3aa: CAWSVLGREQFF

d_gene: NA
j_gene: TRBJ1-4
abundance: NA
v_gene: TRBV20-1
CDR3nt: TGCAGTGCTAGGAGGGAAAAACTGTTTTTT
CDR3aa: CSARREKLFF

d_gene: TRBD2
j_gene: TRBJ2-1
abundance: NA
v_gene: TRBV4-1
CDR3nt: TGCGCCAGCAGCCCCTTAGCGGGCCGCTCCTACAATGAGCAGTTCTTC
CDR3aa: CASSPLAGRSYNEQFF

d_gene: TRBD2
j_gene: TRBJ2-7
abundance: NA
v_gene: TRBV28
CDR3nt: TGTGCCAGCTCCACTTTAGCGGGAGGGAGGTTTGTTGAGCAGTACTTC
CDR3aa: CASSTLAGGRFVEQYF

d_gene: NA
j_gene: TRBJ2-7
abundance: NA
v_gene: TRBV9
CDR3nt: TGTGCCAGCAGCGTAGGCAGGTCCTCCTACGAGCAGTACTTC
CDR3aa: CASSVGRSSYEQYF

d_gene: NA
j_gene: TRBJ2-2
abundance: NA
v_gene: TRBV5-5
CDR3nt: TGTGCCAGCAGCTTTAAAAGAGGGGGAGACACCGGGGAGCTGTTTTTT
CDR3aa: CASSFKRGGDTGELFF

d_gene: NA
j_gene: TRBJ2-7
abundance: NA
v_gene: TRBV6-5
CDR3nt: TGTGCCAGCAGTTACTCGAGTTCAGGGAATACCTACGAGCAGTACTTC
CDR3aa: CASSYSSSGNTYEQYF

d_gene: NA
j_gene: TRBJ2-3
abundance: NA
v_gene: TRBV7-2
CDR3nt: TGTGCCAGCAGCTTAGACGGGGGAGGTCGAAGTTTT
CDR3aa: CASSLDGGGRSF

d_gene: TRBD2
j_gene: TRBJ2-7
abundance: few
v_gene: TRBV5-1
CDR3nt: TGCGCCAGCAGCCGTCCGGGACTAGCACCCTACGAGCAGTACTTC
CDR3aa: CASSRPGLAPYEQYF

d_gene: TRBD1
j_gene: TRBJ1-5
abundance: NA
v_gene: TRBV5-6
CDR3nt: TGTGCCAGCAGCTCCTTAGGACAGGTCTATCAGCCCCAGCATTTT
CDR3aa: CASSSLGQVYQPQHF

d_gene: NA
j_gene: TRBJ1-4
abundance: few
v_gene: TRBV18
CDR3nt: TGTGCCAGCTCACAGGGGTCGGATGAAAAACTGTTTTTT
CDR3aa: CASSQGSDEKLFF

d_gene: TRBD1
j_gene: TRBJ1-5
abundance: NA
v_gene: TRBV27
CDR3nt: TGTGCCAGCAGTCCCCGGGACAGGAACAATCAGCCCCAGCATTTT
CDR3aa: CASSPRDRNNQPQHF

d_gene: TRBD1
j_gene: TRBJ1-3
abundance: NA
v_gene: TRBV7-8
CDR3nt: TGTGCCAGCAGCGCCGGGACAGCCAGTTACTCTGGAAACACCATATATTTT
CDR3aa: CASSAGTASYSGNTIYF

d_gene: NA
j_gene: TRBJ2-7
abundance: NA
v_gene: TRBV9
CDR3nt: TGTGCCAGCAGCGTAGGTCTACCTTTAAGCGAGCAGTACTTC
CDR3aa: CASSVGLPLSEQYF

d_gene: TRBD1
j_gene: TRBJ2-3
abundance: NA
v_gene: TRBV4-3
CDR3nt: TGCGCCAGCAGCCAAGAAGTGAGGGGGCAGAACACAGATACGCAGTATTTT
CDR3aa: CASSQEVRGQNTDTQYF

d_gene: TRBD2
j_gene: TRBJ2-5
abundance: NA
v_gene: TRBV28
CDR3nt: TGTGCCAGCAGTTTTATGCTTAGGCCTTATAGGCTAGCGGGAGGGCCGGAGGAGACCCAGTACTTC
CDR3aa: CASSFMLRPYRLAGGPEETQYF

d_gene: NA
j_gene: TRBJ1-1
abundance: NA
v_gene: TRBV28
CDR3nt: TGTGCCAGCAGTTTAAGATCGGTAGGGGGTGGAACTGAAGCTTTCTTT
CDR3aa: CASSLRSVGGGTEAFF

d_gene: NA
j_gene: TRBJ2-7
abundance: NA
v_gene: TRBV4-3
CDR3nt: TGCGCCAGCAGCCATTTAAGGGGTTCGGGCGAGCAGTACTTC
CDR3aa: CASSHLRGSGEQYF

d_gene: TRBD1
j_gene: TRBJ2-3
abundance: NA
v_gene: TRBV5-1
CDR3nt: TGCGCCAGCAGCACCTCGGGACAGGGGGCCAGGCAAACAGATACGCAGTATTTT
CDR3aa: CASSTSGQGARQTDTQYF

d_gene: TRBD2
j_gene: TRBJ2-3
abundance: NA
v_gene: TRBV4-2
CDR3nt: TGTGCCAGCAGCCCCTCCCCGGTGTGGACTAGCGGGAGGCCCACAGATACGCAGTATTTT
CDR3aa: CASSPSPVWTSGRPTDTQYF

d_gene: TRBD2
j_gene: TRBJ2-1
abundance: NA
v_gene: TRBV27
CDR3nt: TGTGCCAGCAGTTTAGCCGGGACTAGCGGATACAATGAGCAGTTCTTC
CDR3aa: CASSLAGTSGYNEQFF

d_gene: NA
j_gene: TRBJ1-2
abundance: NA
v_gene: TRBV19
CDR3nt: TGTGCCAGTAGTATTAGGTCAGGGGAACTGAACTATGGCTACACCTTC
CDR3aa: CASSIRSGELNYGYTF

d_gene: TRBD1
j_gene: TRBJ2-7
abundance: NA
v_gene: TRBV27
CDR3nt: TGTGCCAGCAGTTCCCTGGCGGGACAGGCCTACGAGCAGTACTTC
CDR3aa: CASSSLAGQAYEQYF

d_gene: TRBD2
j_gene: TRBJ2-2
abundance: NA
v_gene: TRBV19
CDR3nt: TGTGCCAGTAGTATAAGAGCGGGGGTATCGAACACCGGGGAGCTGTTTTTT
CDR3aa: CASSIRAGVSNTGELFF

d_gene: TRBD1
j_gene: TRBJ2-1
abundance: NA
v_gene: TRBV27
CDR3nt: TGTGCCAGCAGCCACGACAGGGCCTCTGACAATGAGCAGTTCTTC
CDR3aa: CASSHDRASDNEQFF

d_gene: NA
j_gene: TRBJ1-4
abundance: NA
v_gene: TRBV30
CDR3nt: TGTGCCTGGAACCCAGGGGTTAATGAAAAACTGTTTTTT
CDR3aa: CAWNPGVNEKLFF

d_gene: TRBD1
j_gene: TRBJ1-5
abundance: NA
v_gene: TRBV7-8
CDR3nt: TGTGCCAGCAGCTTGGACAGGGCCAATCAGCCCCAGCATTTT
CDR3aa: CASSLDRANQPQHF

d_gene: NA
j_gene: TRBJ2-6
abundance: NA
v_gene: TRBV19
CDR3nt: TGTGCCAGTAGTATACGGGACTGGGAGAGCTCTGGGGCCAACGTCCTGACTTTC
CDR3aa: CASSIRDWESSGANVLTF

d_gene: NA
j_gene: TRBJ1-3
abundance: NA
v_gene: TRBV6-5
CDR3nt: TGTGCCAGCAGTTCCTCGGGGGGGCCGAAAAACACCATATATTTT
CDR3aa: CASSSSGGPKNTIYF

d_gene: TRBD2
j_gene: TRBJ2-1
abundance: NA
v_gene: TRBV4-3
CDR3nt: TGCGCCAGCAGCCTCGGGGGGTGGAATGAGCAGTTCTTC
CDR3aa: CASSLGGWNEQFF

d_gene: NA
j_gene: TRBJ2-2
abundance: NA
v_gene: TRBV15
CDR3nt: TGTGCCACCAGCAGAGACGGCGGGGCTGGAACCGGGGAGCTGTTTTTT
CDR3aa: CATSRDGGAGTGELFF

d_gene: NA
j_gene: TRBJ2-7
abundance: NA
v_gene: TRBV28
CDR3nt: TGTGCCAGCAGTTTATGGGTCCAGGGCAGCTCCTACGAGCAGTACTTC
CDR3aa: CASSLWVQGSSYEQYF

d_gene: TRBD1
j_gene: TRBJ1-2
abundance: NA
v_gene: TRBV11-2
CDR3nt: TGTGCCAGCAGCTCGACAGGGAACGGCTACACCTTC
CDR3aa: CASSSTGNGYTF

d_gene: TRBD2
j_gene: TRBJ2-1
abundance: NA
v_gene: TRBV18
CDR3nt: TGTGCCAGCTCACCGAACGGACTAGCGGGAGGAGGTTTGTCTTACAATGAGCAGTTCTTC
CDR3aa: CASSPNGLAGGGLSYNEQFF

d_gene: NA
j_gene: TRBJ2-1
abundance: NA
v_gene: TRBV6-6
CDR3nt: TGTGCCAGCAGCCTCACGGGGGACTCCTACAATGAGCAGTTCTTC
CDR3aa: CASSLTGDSYNEQFF

d_gene: TRBD1
j_gene: TRBJ2-7
abundance: once
v_gene: TRBV9
CDR3nt: TGTGCCAGCAGCGTAGGTGGACAGGGTGGCTACGAGCAGTACTTC
CDR3aa: CASSVGGQGGYEQYF

d_gene: TRBD2
j_gene: TRBJ2-3
abundance: NA
v_gene: TRBV28
CDR3nt: TGTGCCAGCAGTGATCGTAGCGGGATGTCAGATACGCAGTATTTT
CDR3aa: CASSDRSGMSDTQYF

d_gene: TRBD2
j_gene: TRBJ2-1
abundance: NA
v_gene: TRBV5-1
CDR3nt: TGCGCCAGCAGCTTGGATCAACCGGGACTAATCTACAATGAGCAGTTCTTC
CDR3aa: CASSLDQPGLIYNEQFF

d_gene: TRBD2
j_gene: TRBJ2-1
abundance: NA
v_gene: TRBV4-3
CDR3nt: TGCGCCAGCGGCCAGACTAGCGGGAGGTCCAATGAGCAGTTCTTC
CDR3aa: CASGQTSGRSNEQFF

d_gene: TRBD1
j_gene: TRBJ2-1
abundance: NA
v_gene: TRBV15
CDR3nt: TGTGCCACCAGCAGGGCAGGGGGCGCCGGCAATGAGCAGTTCTTC
CDR3aa: CATSRAGGAGNEQFF

d_gene: NA
j_gene: TRBJ2-3
abundance: NA
v_gene: TRBV4-3
CDR3nt: TGCGCCAGCAGCCCTGAAGTCTCGTACGGTCGCACAGATACGCAGTATTTT
CDR3aa: CASSPEVSYGRTDTQYF

d_gene: NA
j_gene: TRBJ2-6
abundance: NA
v_gene: TRBV21-1
CDR3nt: TGTGCCAGCAGCAAAGAATTTCGGCGGGAAGCGTCTGGGGCCAACGTCCTGACTTTC
CDR3aa: CASSKEFRREASGANVLTF

d_gene: NA
j_gene: TRBJ2-7
abundance: NA
v_gene: TRBV27
CDR3nt: TGTGCCAGCAGTACCTCGGGACTCGCATCCTACGAGCAGTACTTC
CDR3aa: CASSTSGLASYEQYF

d_gene: NA
j_gene: TRBJ2-7
abundance: NA
v_gene: TRBV28
CDR3nt: TGTGCCAGCACTCATGAGGGCGCCTACGAGCAGTACTTC
CDR3aa: CASTHEGAYEQYF

d_gene: NA
j_gene: TRBJ1-3
abundance: NA
v_gene: TRBV6-1
CDR3nt: TGTGCCAGCGGTGAACTTACAGGGTTTAGTGGAAACACCATATATTTT
CDR3aa: CASGELTGFSGNTIYF

d_gene: TRBD2
j_gene: TRBJ2-3
abundance: NA
v_gene: TRBV19
CDR3nt: TGTGCCAGTAGTTATGGGACTAGCGGCGTTACGCAGTATTTT
CDR3aa: CASSYGTSGVTQYF

d_gene: TRBD1
j_gene: TRBJ1-4
abundance: once
v_gene: TRBV9
CDR3nt: TGTGCCAGCAGCGAAGGACAGGGGGCGGGAAGACCTGCAACTAATGAAAAACTGTTTTTT
CDR3aa: CASSEGQGAGRPATNEKLFF

d_gene: TRBD1
j_gene: TRBJ2-7
abundance: NA
v_gene: TRBV7-9
CDR3nt: TGTTCCAGCAGCGGCCGGGACAGATTCTACGAGCAGTACTTC
CDR3aa: CSSSGRDRFYEQYF

d_gene: NA
j_gene: TRBJ2-7
abundance: NA
v_gene: TRBV28
CDR3nt: TGTGCCAGCGTACCAGGGGGGTACTACGAGCAGTACTTC
CDR3aa: CASVPGGYYEQYF

d_gene: NA
j_gene: TRBJ2-1
abundance: NA
v_gene: TRBV7-2
CDR3nt: TGTGCCAGCAGCTTGGTAGCGGTCTCCTACAATGAGCAGTTCTTC
CDR3aa: CASSLVAVSYNEQFF

d_gene: NA
j_gene: TRBJ2-2
abundance: NA
v_gene: TRBV10-2
CDR3nt: TGCGCCAGCAGTGAGTGGCTTGAATACACCGGGGAGCTGTTTTTT
CDR3aa: CASSEWLEYTGELFF